This record concerns one TCR beta chain sequence. This receptor's antigen is unknown. No much larger clone exists at a distance of one base, and base qualities are not known. The data belong to a study of T cells in localized non-small cell lung cancer (dated by TCRdb to the early 2020s). General notes on the study: T cell repertoires of 236 early-stage NSCLC patients were analyzed, with tumors being compared against uninvolved tumor-adjacent lungs. A mean age of approximately 66 years was recorded for the NSCLC patients, of whom 129 were male and some 100 were female. All 230 or so NSCLC patients in the cohort were treatment-naive and had localized lung tumors that were resected. The investigation overall reported the following: Because the study design was exploratory, TCR variables were selected using unadjusted p-values without false-discovery rate correction. A median of about 50 of the top 100 tumor clones turned up in the paired uninvolved adjacent lung, and 25 to 35 of those clones also ranked among the top 100 of that same adjacent lung. Higher blood T cell density associated with longer overall survival, while higher adjacent-lung clonality associated with shorter survival. Because multi-region tumor sequencing was not done, intratumor heterogeneity could not be ruled out. Uninvolved tumor-adjacent lung showed the highest T cell clonality, higher than tumor, which suggests more focused antigenic responses in the adjacent lung.

TCR beta CDR3 regions were sequenced from DNA using the immunoSEQ Assay. Per the original workflow: T cell density was computed as TCR beta template counts normalized to usable DNA estimated by amplifying housekeeping genes. Richness was estimated with the preseqR package, extrapolating to 400,000 templates for PBMC samples and 120,000 templates for tissue samples. Clonality was defined by subtracting Pielou's evenness from one. Tissue-enriched TCRs were identified by differential abundance testing using productive amino-acid clonotypes, minimum total count 5 and alpha 0.1. The Jaccard Index and the Morisita Overlap Index were used to measure repertoire overlap between compartments. TCR beta CDR3s were clustered by GLIPH together with public tetramer-defined viral CDR3s, and at least three viral sequences plus V-gene enrichment were required for viral motifs. TCRdb re-hosts the immuneACCESS table, in-frame sequences only. Its copies lack some clones; in the studies checked, an unresolved V gene accounts for under half of them, and the cause for the rest is not known. The D gene and trimming were derived from the DNA, and the V and J assignments and clone size from that table. The sample includes around 36,000 clones, with 75% to 85% observed a single time. Together, the top ten hold 30% to 40% of the sample.

V is pared back by 3 bases and J by 5 bases, with 7 bases lying between the germline termini. CDR1 and CDR2, looked up from the germline V gene, are MDHEN and SYDVKM. CDR3 length: 12 amino acids, cysteine to phenylalanine. Only the CDR3 DNA stays, 36 bases, in frame from base 1. At diagnosis, peripheral blood, uninvolved tumor-adjacent lung and tumor were collected and stored as a combination of fresh-frozen and FFPE material. Blood samples were analyzed as peripheral blood mononuclear cells for TCR repertoire profiling. The sequence was obtained from a woman aged 35 to 70 with stage II squamous cell lung carcinoma. The sequence links TRBV28 to TRBJ1-1, with TRBD1 as a weak D call on 6 bases. The material was PBMCs, obtained before any cancer treatment. The DNA sequence reads TGTGCCAGCAGTTTGAGGGGGACTGAAGCTTTCTTT. This gives the protein CASSLRGTEAFF.